This TCR beta chain was recorded in a study of cytomegalovirus exposure and HLA in healthy donors. Study at large: The 120 validation repertoires used the same platform as the 600 to 750 first-cohort repertoires (as reported by a later analysis).

On this clone itself: As yet, its antigen is unknown.

The CDR3 has 13 amino acids. Trimming stripped 6 bases from V and 3 bases from J, with 9 bases between. Germline CDR1 reads MNHEY; CDR2 reads SVGAGI. Overall study findings and caveats: Confirmation in vitro established that a few CMV-associated chains were specific for CMV antigens.

Profiling relied on immunoSEQ multiplex PCR, and the TCRdb table lists in-frame clones only, not all of them. The sample lists fewer than 250,000 clones, approximately 85% occurring once. The donors belonged to the roughly 130-subject validation cohort, separate from the roughly 720-subject first cohort. This receptor was identified in a woman in her late teens or twenties in good health and CMV-seronegative. The gene calls are TRBV6-5 and TRBJ1-5; no definite D call. Sequencing was carried out using PBMCs. The CDR3 here is CASSPQYNQPQHF. The CDR3 region has the DNA TGTGCCAGCAGCCCACAATACAATCAGCCCCAGCATTTT.